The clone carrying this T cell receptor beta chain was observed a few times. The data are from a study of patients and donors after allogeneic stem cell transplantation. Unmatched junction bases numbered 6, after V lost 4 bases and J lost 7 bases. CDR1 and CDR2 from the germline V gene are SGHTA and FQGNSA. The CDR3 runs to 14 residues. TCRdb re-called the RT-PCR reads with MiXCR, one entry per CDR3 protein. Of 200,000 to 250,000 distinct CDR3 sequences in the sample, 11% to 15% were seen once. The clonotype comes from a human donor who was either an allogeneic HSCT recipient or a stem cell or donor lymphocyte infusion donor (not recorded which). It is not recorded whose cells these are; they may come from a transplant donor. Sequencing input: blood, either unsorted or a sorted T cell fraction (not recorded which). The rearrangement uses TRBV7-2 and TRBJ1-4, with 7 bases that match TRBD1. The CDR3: CASSSQGVGEKLFF. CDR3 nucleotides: TGTGCCAGCAGCTCCCAGGGGGTTGGTGAAAAACTGTTTTTT.